Following are 7 T cell receptor beta chains from one sample sequenced in a study of vaccination and CD4 T cells after COVID-19 (dated 2022 in TCRdb). The library was prepared using PCR. Sequencing relied on an Illumina iSeq 100. DNA from cultured CD4+ T cells was subjected to TCR sequencing with the Oncomine TCR Beta short-read assay at the Johns Hopkins FTIC core. TCRdb ran its own pipeline on the public reads, namely fastp trimming at Q25 and MiXCR clone calling, and kept in-frame beta chains. Identical CDR3 proteins give one entry, which carries the most common genes and DNA. This sample gives some 10,000 distinct CDR3 sequences in total; 70% of them show up just once. Together, the top ten hold about 13% of the sample. No antigen has been assigned to these receptors. This specimen's treatment or condition label, per the study, means: roughly nine-day PBMC culture with coronavirus spike peptide pools or control peptides (ViraFEST assay).

The sequenced sample consisted of CD4+ T cells from blood, cultured in vitro. The source is a human donor who had recovered from COVID-19.

The rearrangement joins TRBV20-1 to TRBJ2-2; D is unclear. V was pared by 1 base and J by 6 bases, with 3 bases between. The CDR3 length is 11 residues. Germline assignment: CDR1 DFQATT and CDR2 SNEGSKA (reference sequence). In DNA form, the CDR3 reads TGCAGTGCTAGAGGGCCCGGGGAGCTGTTTTTT. As protein: CSARGPGELFF.

The chain carries TRBV20-1 and TRBJ1-2, with D perhaps matching TRBD1 (5 bases). V was cut by 3 bases and J by 7 bases, with 18 bases left in between. Germline CDR1 DFQATT, CDR2 SNEGSKA (reference sequence). The CDR3 contains 14 residues. The CDR3 here is CSASGHLISSGYTF. The CDR3 nucleotides are TGCAGTGCTAGCGGACACCTCATCTCGTCTGGCTACACCTTC.

V is TRBV7-2 and J is TRBJ2-5; TRBD2 agrees at 8 bases. V shed 6 bases, J shed 5 bases, and the junction held 11 bases outside the gene matches. This CDR3 region has 15 residues. The V gene's germline CDR1 is SGHTA and CDR2 FQGNSA. The CDR3: CASSSPNGGAETQYF. The DNA of the CDR3 is TGTGCCAGCAGTTCCCCAAACGGGGGGGCGGAGACCCAGTACTTC. Supplemented by reference TRBV7-2 and TRBJ2-5, the full variable domain reads GAGVSQSPSNKVTEKGKDVELRCDPISGHTALYWYRQSLGQGLEFLIYFQGNSAPDKSGLPSDRFSAERTGGSVSTLTIQRTQQEDSAVYLCASSSPNGGAETQYFGPGTRLLVL.

The chain employs TRBV19 and TRBJ1-5; D might be TRBD1 (5 bases). Germline V CDR1 and CDR2: LNHDA, SQIVND (reference sequence). The CDR3 loop spans 13 amino acids. V gave up 6 bases and J gave up 6 bases, with 12 bases separating them. CDR3 nucleotides: TGTGCCAGTAGACGGGGCGGTGGTCAGCCCCAGCATTTT. Translation gives CASRRGGGQPQHF.

The chain joins TRBV20-1 to TRBJ1-3; 9 bases map to TRBD1. The CDR3 totals 14 residues. Per germline, CDR1 DFQATT and CDR2 SNEGSKA (reference sequence). The J segment lost 4 bases and the V segment lost 3 bases, leaving 4 bases of the junction unmatched. The CDR3 region is CSASRGTGGNTIYF. CDR3 DNA sequence: TGCAGTGCTAGCCGTGGGACAGGGGGAAACACCATATATTTT.

The V call is TRBV19, the J call TRBJ1-6; 10 nucleotides match TRBD1. The CDR3 extends over 17 amino acids. CDR1 LNHDA and CDR2 SQIVND come from the germline V gene (reference sequence). V gave up 4 bases and J gave up 7 bases; unmatched junction bases: 10. The CDR3 loop reads CASSTSWGQGINSPLHF. CDR3 sequence (DNA): TGTGCCAGTAGTACCTCGTGGGGACAGGGGATAAATTCACCCCTCCACTTT. Based on the CDR3 plus reference TRBV19 and TRBJ1-6, the full variable domain is DGGITQSPKYLFRKEGQNVTLSCEQNLNHDAMYWYRQDPGQGLRLIYYSQIVNDFQKGDIAEGYSVSREKKESFPLTVTSAQKNPTAFYLCASSTSWGQGINSPLHFGNGTRLTVT.

The chain links TRBV7-3 to TRBJ1-1, with 9 nucleotides matching TRBD1. The germline V gene has CDR1 SGHTA and CDR2 FQGTGA. V shed 5 bases and J 5 bases; nucleotides not matched to a gene: 9. The CDR3 has 15 amino acids. The CDR3 here is CASSLSGTGRTEAFF. The CDR3 DNA sequence: TGTGCCAGCAGCCTATCAGGGACAGGGAGGACTGAAGCTTTCTTT.